Below, one T cell receptor beta chain is given with its context. Its antigen is not identified. At the DNA level, this CDR3 is encoded by other sequences in the same sample as well. This record comes from a study of beta chain features in type 1 diabetes. General study results and limits: With patients and controls alike, PCR might favor shorter templates to an equal degree. Type 1 diabetes patients had TCRB CDR3s that were shorter (moderately but significantly so) in all four CD4+ subsets.

The sequenced template was cDNA made from the entire isolated RNA. Assay: immunoSEQ multiplex PCR; the TCRdb copy retains only in-frame clones and omits some. Here the sample spans approximately 300,000 clones, roughly 11% being singletons. Trimming took off 0 bases at V and 1 base at J, with 5 bases between the two ends. The CDR3 contains 14 residues. Germline V CDR1 and CDR2: SGHAT, FQNNGV. Naive, central memory, regulatory and stem cell-like memory cells within the CD4+ compartment were sorted using CD45RO/CCR7/CD25/CD127/CD95/CD27. The clonotype was recovered from a woman between 25 and 40 years old in good health. This rearrangement joins TRBV11-2 to TRBJ2-3; no reliable D call. The sequencing input was naive CD4+ T cells from blood. The CDR3 loop is CASSLDRGTDTQYF. The CDR3 DNA is TGTGCCAGCAGCTTAGATCGGGGCACAGATACGCAGTATTTT.